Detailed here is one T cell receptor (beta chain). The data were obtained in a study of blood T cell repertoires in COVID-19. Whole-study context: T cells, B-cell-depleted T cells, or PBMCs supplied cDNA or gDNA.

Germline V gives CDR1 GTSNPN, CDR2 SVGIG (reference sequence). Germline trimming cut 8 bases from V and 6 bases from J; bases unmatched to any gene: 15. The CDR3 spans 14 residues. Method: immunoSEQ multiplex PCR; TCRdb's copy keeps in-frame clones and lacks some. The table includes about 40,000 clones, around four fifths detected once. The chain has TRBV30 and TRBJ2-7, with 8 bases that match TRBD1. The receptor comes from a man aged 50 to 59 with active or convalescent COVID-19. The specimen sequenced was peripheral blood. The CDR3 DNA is TGTGCCCACTCTGAGTTTGGACAGGGTCGCGAGCAGTACTTC. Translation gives CAHSEFGQGREQYF.